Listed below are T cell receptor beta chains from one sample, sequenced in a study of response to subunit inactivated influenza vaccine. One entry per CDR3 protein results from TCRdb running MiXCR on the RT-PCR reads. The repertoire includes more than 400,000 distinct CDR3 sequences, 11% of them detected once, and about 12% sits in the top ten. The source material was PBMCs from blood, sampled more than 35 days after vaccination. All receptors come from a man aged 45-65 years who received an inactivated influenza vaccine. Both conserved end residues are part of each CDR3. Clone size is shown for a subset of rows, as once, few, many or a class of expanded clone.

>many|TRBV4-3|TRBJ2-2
CASSQDLRQPTGELFF
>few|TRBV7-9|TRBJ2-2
CASRIPGLAVNTGELFF
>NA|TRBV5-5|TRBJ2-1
CASGPSGGALGEQFF
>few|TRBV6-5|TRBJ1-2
CASSYVRTGGGYGYTF
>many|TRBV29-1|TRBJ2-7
CSVFTGSYEQYF
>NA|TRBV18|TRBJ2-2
CASSPQGGMNTGELFF
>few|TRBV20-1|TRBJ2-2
CSARVAGPNTGELFF
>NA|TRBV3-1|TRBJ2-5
CASSQVFETQYF
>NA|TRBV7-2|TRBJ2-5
CASSLAGAGAETQYF
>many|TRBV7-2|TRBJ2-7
CASSLEETETYEQYF
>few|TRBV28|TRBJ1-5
CASSPRGAGNQPQHF
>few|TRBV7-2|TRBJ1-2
CASSLSEVGDGYTF
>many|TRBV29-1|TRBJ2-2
CSVQDTVVSGELFF
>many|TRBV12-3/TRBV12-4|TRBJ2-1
CASSLGTGGGEQFF
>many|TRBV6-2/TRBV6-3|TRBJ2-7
CASSHHDEQYF
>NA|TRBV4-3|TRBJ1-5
CASSQDRFYQPQHF
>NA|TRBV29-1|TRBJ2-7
CSVLWASGVSAF
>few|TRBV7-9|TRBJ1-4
CASSLGGTGYGEKLFF
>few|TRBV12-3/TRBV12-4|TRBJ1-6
CASSLWTHGTSPLHF
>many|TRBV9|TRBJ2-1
CASSVGRGTYNEQFF
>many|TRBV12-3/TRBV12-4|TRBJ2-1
CASTLLGGTIHNEQFF
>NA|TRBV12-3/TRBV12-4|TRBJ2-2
CASSPRQGTSTGELFF
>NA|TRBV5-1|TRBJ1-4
CASRQGAANEKLFF
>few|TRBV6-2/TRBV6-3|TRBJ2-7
CASSKPSAYEQYF
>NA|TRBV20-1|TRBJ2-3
CSAVRLAPGTQYF
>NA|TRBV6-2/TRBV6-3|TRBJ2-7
CASSYSRASYEQYF
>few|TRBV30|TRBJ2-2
CAWSTRLAGGNKNTGELFF
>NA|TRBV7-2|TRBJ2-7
CASSQGGGTQSYEQYF
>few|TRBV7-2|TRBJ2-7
CASTPTRGLYEQYF
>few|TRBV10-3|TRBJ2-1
CAISDSNEQFF
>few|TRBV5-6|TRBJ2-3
CASSPFVGGTDTDTQYF
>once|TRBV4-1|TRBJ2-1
CASSPRGGQNEQFF
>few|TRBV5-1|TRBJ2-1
CASSFSGTGFSNEQFF
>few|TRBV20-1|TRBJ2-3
CSADRFRDRGLDTQYF
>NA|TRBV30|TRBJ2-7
CAWSAQGAYEQYF
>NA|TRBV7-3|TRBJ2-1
CASSSGPSSYNEQFF